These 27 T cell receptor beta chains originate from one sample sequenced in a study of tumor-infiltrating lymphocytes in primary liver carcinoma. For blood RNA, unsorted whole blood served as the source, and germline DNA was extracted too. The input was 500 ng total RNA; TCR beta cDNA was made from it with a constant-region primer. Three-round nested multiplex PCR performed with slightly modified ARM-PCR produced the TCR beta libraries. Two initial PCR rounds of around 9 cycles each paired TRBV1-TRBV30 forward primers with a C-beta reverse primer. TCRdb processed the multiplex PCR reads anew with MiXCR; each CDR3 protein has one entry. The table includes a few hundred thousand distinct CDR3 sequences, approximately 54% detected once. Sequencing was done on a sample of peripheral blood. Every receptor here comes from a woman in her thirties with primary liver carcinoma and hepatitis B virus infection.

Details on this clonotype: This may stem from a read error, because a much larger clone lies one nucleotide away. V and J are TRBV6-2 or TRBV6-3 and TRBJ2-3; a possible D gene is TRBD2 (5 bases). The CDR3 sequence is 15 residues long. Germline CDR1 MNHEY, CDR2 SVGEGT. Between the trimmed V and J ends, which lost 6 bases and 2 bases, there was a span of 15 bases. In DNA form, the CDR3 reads TGTGCCAGCAGAAGACTAACGGGGAACACAGATACGCAGTATTTT. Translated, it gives CASRRLTGNTDTQYF.

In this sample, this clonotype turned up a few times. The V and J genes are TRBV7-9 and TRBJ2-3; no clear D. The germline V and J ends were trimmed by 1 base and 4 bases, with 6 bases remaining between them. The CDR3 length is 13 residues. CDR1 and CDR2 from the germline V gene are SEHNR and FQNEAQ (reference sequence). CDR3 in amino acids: CASSLDRPDTQYF. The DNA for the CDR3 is TGTGCCAGCAGCTTAGACCGCCCAGATACGCAGTATTTT.

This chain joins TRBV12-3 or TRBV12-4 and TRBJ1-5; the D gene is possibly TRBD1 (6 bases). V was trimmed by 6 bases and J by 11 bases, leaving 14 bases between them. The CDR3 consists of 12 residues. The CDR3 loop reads CASSDRRQSQHF. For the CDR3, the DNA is TGTGCCAGCAGCGACAGGAGGCAGTCCCAGCATTTT.

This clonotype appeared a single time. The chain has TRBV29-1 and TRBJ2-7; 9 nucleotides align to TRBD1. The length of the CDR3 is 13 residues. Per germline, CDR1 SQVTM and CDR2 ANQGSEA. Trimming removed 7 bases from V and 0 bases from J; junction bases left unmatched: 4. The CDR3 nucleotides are TGCAGCGCGACAGGGGGGACCTCCTACGAGCAGTACTTC. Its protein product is CSATGGTSYEQYF.

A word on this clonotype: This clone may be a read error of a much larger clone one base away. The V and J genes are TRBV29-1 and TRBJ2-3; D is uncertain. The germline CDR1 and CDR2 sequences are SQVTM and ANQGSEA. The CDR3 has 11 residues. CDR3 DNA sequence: TGCAGCGTTCTTCCCACAGATATGCAGTATTTT. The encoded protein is CSVLPTDMQYF.

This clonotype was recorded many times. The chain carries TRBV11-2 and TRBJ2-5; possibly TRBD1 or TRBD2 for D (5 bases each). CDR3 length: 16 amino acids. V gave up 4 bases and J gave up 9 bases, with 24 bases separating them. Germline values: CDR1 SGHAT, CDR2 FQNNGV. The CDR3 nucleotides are TGTGCCAGCAGCTGGCGCGCCGGGGCGGTGACCGATCCCCAGTACTTC. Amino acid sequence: CASSWRAGAVTDPQYF.

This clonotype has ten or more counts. The chain's CDR3 is CASSPSGSGEDTQYF. CDR3 sequence (DNA): TGCGCCAGCAGCCCGTCCGGGAGTGGGGAAGATACGCAGTATTTT. The chain employs TRBV4-1 and TRBJ2-3, with a tentative D call TRBD2 (6 bases). V was clipped by 4 bases and J by 5 bases, with 16 bases between them. The CDR3 is made up of 15 amino acids. Germline lookup yields CDR1 MGHRA and CDR2 YSYEKL.

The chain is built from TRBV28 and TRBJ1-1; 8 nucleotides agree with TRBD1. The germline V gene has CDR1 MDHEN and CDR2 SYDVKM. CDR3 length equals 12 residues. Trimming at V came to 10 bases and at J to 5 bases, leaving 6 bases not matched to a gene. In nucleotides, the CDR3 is TGTGCCACCCAGGACAGGGTAACTGAAGCTTTCTTT. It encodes CATQDRVTEAFF.

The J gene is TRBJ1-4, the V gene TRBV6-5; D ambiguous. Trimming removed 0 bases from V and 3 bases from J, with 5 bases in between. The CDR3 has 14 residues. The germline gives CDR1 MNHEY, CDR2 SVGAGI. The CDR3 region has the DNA TGTGCCAGCAGTTACTCGTTTCCTAATGAAAAACTGTTTTTT. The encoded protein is CASSYSFPNEKLFF.

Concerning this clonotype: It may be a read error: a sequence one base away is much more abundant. CDR3: CSAETGGTVNEQYF. The CDR3 DNA sequence: TGCAGCGCTGAGACAGGGGGCACCGTCAACGAGCAGTACTTC. This chain connects TRBV29-1 to TRBJ2-7, with 10 bases lining up with TRBD1. Germline V gene data show CDR1 as SQVTM and CDR2 as ANQGSEA. This CDR3 has 14 residues. V lost 7 bases to trimming and J lost 5 bases; unmatched junction nucleotides: 11.

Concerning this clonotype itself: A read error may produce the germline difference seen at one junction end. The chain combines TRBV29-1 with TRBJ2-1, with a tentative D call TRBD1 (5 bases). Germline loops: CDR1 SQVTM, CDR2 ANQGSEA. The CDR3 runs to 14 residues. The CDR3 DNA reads TGCAGCGGCGTCGACAGCTGGACCTACGATGAGCAGTTCTTC. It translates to CSGVDSWTYDEQFF.

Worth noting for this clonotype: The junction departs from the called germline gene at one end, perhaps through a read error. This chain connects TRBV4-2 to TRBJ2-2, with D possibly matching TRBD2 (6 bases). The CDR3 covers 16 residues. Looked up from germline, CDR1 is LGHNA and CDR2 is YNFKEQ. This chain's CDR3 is CTSSQDGRGSTGELFF. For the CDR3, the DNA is TGTACCAGCAGCCAAGATGGGCGGGGATCGACCGGGGAGCTGTTTTTT.

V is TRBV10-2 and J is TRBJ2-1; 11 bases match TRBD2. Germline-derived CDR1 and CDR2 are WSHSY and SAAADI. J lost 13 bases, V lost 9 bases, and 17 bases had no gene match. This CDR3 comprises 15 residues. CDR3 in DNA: TGCGCCAGGAGTAACTTAGCGGGAGGGCCCGCTGAACAGTTCTTC. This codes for CARSNLAGGPAEQFF.

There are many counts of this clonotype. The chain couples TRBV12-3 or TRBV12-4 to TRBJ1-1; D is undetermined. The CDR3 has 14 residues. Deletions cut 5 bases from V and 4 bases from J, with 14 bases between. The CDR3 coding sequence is TGTGCCAGCAGTCTCGTGAGGGATGGCACTGAAGCTTTCTTT. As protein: CASSLVRDGTEAFF.

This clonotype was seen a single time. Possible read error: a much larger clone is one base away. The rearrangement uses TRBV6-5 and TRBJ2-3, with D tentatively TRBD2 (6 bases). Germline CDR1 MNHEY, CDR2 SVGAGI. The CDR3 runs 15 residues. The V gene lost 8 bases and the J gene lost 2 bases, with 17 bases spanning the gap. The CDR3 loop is CASGTGASVTDTQYF. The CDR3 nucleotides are TGTGCCAGCGGAACCGGGGCTAGCGTCACAGATACGCAGTATTTT.

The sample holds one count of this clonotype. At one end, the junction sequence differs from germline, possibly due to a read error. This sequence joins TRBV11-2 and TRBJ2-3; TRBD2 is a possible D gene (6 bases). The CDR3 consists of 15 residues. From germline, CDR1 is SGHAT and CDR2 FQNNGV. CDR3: CASSPRLVGTDMQYF. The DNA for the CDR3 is TGTGCCAGCAGCCCGAGACTAGTTGGCACAGATATGCAGTATTTT.

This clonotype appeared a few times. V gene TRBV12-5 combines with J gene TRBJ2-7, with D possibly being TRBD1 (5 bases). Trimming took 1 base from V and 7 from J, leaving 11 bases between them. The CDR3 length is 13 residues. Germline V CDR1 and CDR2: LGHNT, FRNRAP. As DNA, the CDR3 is TGTGCTAGTGGTTTGGGACAGTCCGGGGAGCAGTACTTC. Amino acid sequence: CASGLGQSGEQYF. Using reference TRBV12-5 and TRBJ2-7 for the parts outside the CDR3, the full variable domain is DARVTQTPRHKVTEMGQEVTMRCQPILGHNTVFWYRQTMMQGLELLAYFRNRAPLDDSGMPKDRFSAEMPDATLATLKIQPSEPRDSAVYFCASGLGQSGEQYFGPGTRLTVT.

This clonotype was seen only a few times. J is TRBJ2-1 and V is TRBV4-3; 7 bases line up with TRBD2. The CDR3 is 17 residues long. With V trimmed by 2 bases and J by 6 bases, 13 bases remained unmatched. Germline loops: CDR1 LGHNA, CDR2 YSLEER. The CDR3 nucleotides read TGCGCCAGCAGCCAATCCGATGGCCAGCGGGGCACCAATGAGCAGTTCTTC. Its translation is CASSQSDGQRGTNEQFF.

CDR3 in amino acids: CASSFNSEKLFF. DNA of the CDR3: TGTGCCAGCAGTTTTAACAGCGAAAAACTGTTTTTT. The genes are TRBV6-2 or TRBV6-3 and TRBJ1-4; D unclear. This CDR3 spans 12 amino acids. Deletions cut 4 bases from V and 8 bases from J, with 8 bases between. CDR1 and CDR2 from the germline V gene are MNHEY and SVGEGT.

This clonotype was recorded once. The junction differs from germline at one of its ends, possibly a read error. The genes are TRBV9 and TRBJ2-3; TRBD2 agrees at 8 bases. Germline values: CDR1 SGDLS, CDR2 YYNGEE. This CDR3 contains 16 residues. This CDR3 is CASSVAISGSADTQYF. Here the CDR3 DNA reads TGTGCCAGCAGTGTAGCTATCAGCGGGAGCGCAGATACGCAGTATTTT.

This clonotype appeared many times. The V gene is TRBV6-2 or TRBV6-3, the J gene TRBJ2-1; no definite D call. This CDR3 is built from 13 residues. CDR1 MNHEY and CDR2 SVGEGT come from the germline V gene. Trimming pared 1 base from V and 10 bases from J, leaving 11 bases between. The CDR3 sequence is CASSYYGPGEQFF. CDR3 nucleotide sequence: TGTGCCAGCAGTTACTACGGGCCCGGGGAGCAGTTCTTC.

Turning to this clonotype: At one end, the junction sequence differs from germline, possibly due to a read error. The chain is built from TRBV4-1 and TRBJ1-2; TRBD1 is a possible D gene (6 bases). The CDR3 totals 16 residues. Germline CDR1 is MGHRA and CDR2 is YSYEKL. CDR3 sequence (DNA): TGCACCAGCGGACACTCACGGGGGGCGGTAGCCTATGGCTACACCTTC. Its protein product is CTSGHSRGAVAYGYTF.

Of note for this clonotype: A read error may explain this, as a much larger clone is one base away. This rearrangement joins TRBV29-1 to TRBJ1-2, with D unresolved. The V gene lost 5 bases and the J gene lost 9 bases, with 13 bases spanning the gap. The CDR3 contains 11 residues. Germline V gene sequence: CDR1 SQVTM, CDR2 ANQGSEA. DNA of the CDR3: TGCAGCGTTATCTCCTGGTATAGCTACACCTTC. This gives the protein CSVISWYSYTF.

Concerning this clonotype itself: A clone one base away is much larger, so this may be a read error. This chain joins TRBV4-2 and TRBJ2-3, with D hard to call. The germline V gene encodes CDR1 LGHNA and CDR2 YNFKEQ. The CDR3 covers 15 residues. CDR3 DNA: TGTGCCAGCGGCCAAGAGGTTGTATTCGCAGATACGCAGTATTTT. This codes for CASGQEVVFADTQYF.

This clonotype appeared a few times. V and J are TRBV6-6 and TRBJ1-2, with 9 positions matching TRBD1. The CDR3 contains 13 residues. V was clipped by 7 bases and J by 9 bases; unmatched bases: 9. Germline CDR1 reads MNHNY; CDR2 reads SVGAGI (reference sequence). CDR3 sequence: CASTLTGGRSYTF. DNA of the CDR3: TGTGCCAGCACCCTAACAGGGGGCAGGAGCTACACCTTC.

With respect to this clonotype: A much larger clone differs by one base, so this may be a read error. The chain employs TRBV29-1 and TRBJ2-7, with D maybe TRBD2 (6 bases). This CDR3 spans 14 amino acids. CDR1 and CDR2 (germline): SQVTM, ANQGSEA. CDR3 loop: CSARGLADSCEQYF. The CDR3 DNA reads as TGCAGCGCCCGAGGGTTAGCGGACTCCTGCGAGCAGTACTTC.

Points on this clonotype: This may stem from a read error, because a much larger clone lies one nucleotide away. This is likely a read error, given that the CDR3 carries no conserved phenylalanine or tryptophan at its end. The CDR3 DNA reads as TGCGCCAGCAGCCAAGTTTCGACGGCGGGTGAAGCTTTCTTA. Translation: CASSQVSTAGEAFL. The chain is built from TRBV4-1 and TRBJ1-1; the D is unclear. The CDR3 is 14 residues long. V was cut by 1 base and J by 7 bases, with 13 bases left in between. Germline-derived CDR1 and CDR2 are MGHRA and YSYEKL.